This TCR beta chain emerged from a study of shared clonotypes between healthy human individuals. Generated by immunoSEQ multiplex PCR, the TCRdb table keeps only in-frame clones and is missing some. The sample carries some 2,500,000 clones, roughly 92% recorded once. The CDR3 runs 14 residues. V was clipped by 0 bases and J by 1 base, with 6 bases between them. Germline V lookup: CDR1 KGHSH, CDR2 LQKENI. Notes on this clone: The sample carries other DNA sequences with the same CDR3.

Sequenced: naive CD4+ T cells from PBMCs. Stated subset: CD45RA+ positively selected. The clonotype comes from a man aged 18-30 years in good health. Some clones in this sample may be carry-over from other donors' samples. The chain combines TRBV18 with TRBJ1-1; no firm D call. In nucleotides, the CDR3 is TGTGCCAGCTCACCACCTCCAGGGAACACTGAAGCTTTCTTT. Translated: CASSPPPGNTEAFF.